The clone carrying this T cell receptor beta chain was detected many times. With TRAV- and TRBV-specific primers, first-strand cDNA was made, covering the alpha and beta chains. TCRs were amplified for 15 to 20 PCR cycles with a constant-region primer and V-primer adapter. One entry per CDR3 protein, called by TCRdb with MiXCR from the reads. The table lists around 80,000 distinct CDR3 sequences, 15% to 20% of them singletons, with less than 1.5% in the top ten. Germline values: CDR1 LGHNA, CDR2 YSLEER. V was trimmed by 4 bases and J by 6 bases, leaving 17 bases between them. The CDR3 contains 15 residues. This sample stems from a study of low-dose radiotherapy and immunotherapy resistance in tumors. Looking at the study overall: Members of Cohort 1 were treated with 0.5 Gy per fraction every 2 weeks. The prescribed total PTV dose was 6.5 Gy. Intravenous nivolumab 240 mg every two weeks plus ipilimumab 1 mg/kg every six weeks was given to patients.

Documented time point: after trial treatment. The treatment was: LDRT plus nivolumab, ipilimumab, low-dose cyclophosphamide and aspirin (RACIN trial). Donors were dosed with nivolumab and ipilimumab; they also received aspirin, low-dose cyclophosphamide and low-dose radiotherapy. The sequencing here drew on PBMCs, taken after low-dose radiotherapy plus immunotherapy. J is TRBJ2-3 and V is TRBV4-3, with D possibly being TRBD1 (5 bases). This TCR was sampled from a male donor with prostate cancer. CDR3 protein: CASSPNVLPGDTQYF. The CDR3 bases are TGCGCCAGCAGCCCCAATGTCCTCCCAGGGGATACGCAGTATTTT.